Listed below are T cell receptor beta chains from one sample, sequenced in a study of cytomegalovirus exposure and HLA in healthy donors. This table comes from immunoSEQ multiplex PCR, and its TCRdb copy is limited to in-frame clones, with some not included. The sample has roughly 150,000 clones, roughly 82% seen once; the top ten hold about 7.1%. Sequenced material: PBMCs. These receptors were taken from a woman in her forties or fifties in good health and CMV-seropositive. CDR3s include the opening cysteine and the closing phenylalanine or tryptophan. A D gene is named only where the DNA matches it firmly. Part of the rows lack a size; the others show once, few, many or a class for expanded clones.

D gene: NA
V gene: TRBV4-3
J gene: TRBJ1-2
clone size: NA
CDR3 DNA: TGCGCCAGCAGCCAAGTTGGGGGGGCTGTGGATGGCTACACCTTC
CDR3 protein: CASSQVGGAVDGYTF

D gene: NA
V gene: TRBV6-5
J gene: TRBJ1-3
clone size: NA
CDR3 DNA: TGTGCCAGCAGTTACTCGACGGGGAACGGAAACACCATATATTTT
CDR3 protein: CASSYSTGNGNTIYF

D gene: NA
V gene: TRBV19
J gene: TRBJ2-1
clone size: once
CDR3 DNA: TGTGCCAGTAGTATAGTCGGTTACAATGAGCAGTTCTTC
CDR3 protein: CASSIVGYNEQFF

D gene: TRBD1
V gene: TRBV29-1
J gene: TRBJ2-2
clone size: NA
CDR3 DNA: TGCAGCGCCGGGACAGGGGGCTCCGGGGAGCTGTTTTTT
CDR3 protein: CSAGTGGSGELFF

D gene: TRBD2
V gene: TRBV10-3
J gene: TRBJ2-7
clone size: NA
CDR3 DNA: TGTGCCATCTCTGCTAGCGGGGGAAGCGAGCAGTACTTC
CDR3 protein: CAISASGGSEQYF

D gene: TRBD1
V gene: TRBV5-8
J gene: TRBJ2-5
clone size: NA
CDR3 DNA: TGTGCCAGCAGCGCCGGGACAGGGGGTTTGAAAGAGACCCAGTACTTC
CDR3 protein: CASSAGTGGLKETQYF

D gene: NA
V gene: TRBV7-9
J gene: TRBJ1-2
clone size: NA
CDR3 DNA: TGTGCCAGCAGGGAAGTTTCGGCGGGAAGGGGCTACACCTTC
CDR3 protein: CASREVSAGRGYTF

D gene: TRBD1
V gene: TRBV7-9
J gene: TRBJ1-4
clone size: NA
CDR3 DNA: TGTTCCAGCAGCTTAGCGCGAGGGGGCAGTGAAAAACTGTTTTTT
CDR3 protein: CSSSLARGGSEKLFF

D gene: TRBD1
V gene: TRBV6-5
J gene: TRBJ1-2
clone size: NA
CDR3 DNA: TGTGCCAGCAGTTTTGCAGGGGGCTTGTACTATGGCTACACCTTC
CDR3 protein: CASSFAGGLYYGYTF

D gene: TRBD2
V gene: TRBV18
J gene: TRBJ2-1
clone size: NA
CDR3 DNA: TGTGCCAGCTCACCACCGCTGGCTAGCGGGGCCCACAATGAGCAGTTCTTC
CDR3 protein: CASSPPLASGAHNEQFF

D gene: TRBD2
V gene: TRBV30
J gene: TRBJ2-1
clone size: once
CDR3 DNA: TGTGCCTGGGCCCGTAGCCTCGGACTAGCGGGGGTCAATGAGCAGTTCTTC
CDR3 protein: CAWARSLGLAGVNEQFF

D gene: NA
V gene: TRBV10-3
J gene: TRBJ2-1
clone size: NA
CDR3 DNA: TGTGCCATCGCGGGGCCACGAAAAGCCAATGAGCAGTTCTTC
CDR3 protein: CAIAGPRKANEQFF

D gene: NA
V gene: TRBV29-1
J gene: TRBJ2-1
clone size: NA
CDR3 DNA: TGCAGCGGCGCGGGGACAGCTTTATCGTCGCAGTTCTTC
CDR3 protein: CSGAGTALSSQFF

D gene: TRBD2
V gene: TRBV29-1
J gene: TRBJ2-7
clone size: NA
CDR3 DNA: TGCAGCGTAGCTTGGGACAGCCTAGCGGGGGCCGAGCAGTACTTC
CDR3 protein: CSVAWDSLAGAEQYF

D gene: NA
V gene: TRBV4-3
J gene: TRBJ1-1
clone size: NA
CDR3 DNA: TGCGCCAGCAGCCGAGAGTCCCGGAGAGGCACTGAAGCTTTCTTT
CDR3 protein: CASSRESRRGTEAFF

D gene: TRBD1
V gene: TRBV5-1
J gene: TRBJ2-3
clone size: NA
CDR3 DNA: TGCGCCAGCAGCTTGTTGGCAGGGGGCGGCACAGATACGCAGTATTTT
CDR3 protein: CASSLLAGGGTDTQYF

D gene: NA
V gene: TRBV27
J gene: TRBJ2-7
clone size: NA
CDR3 DNA: TGTGCCAGCAGTTTCCCGGGGACTGGTGAGCAGTACTTC
CDR3 protein: CASSFPGTGEQYF

D gene: NA
V gene: TRBV7-2
J gene: TRBJ2-6
clone size: NA
CDR3 DNA: TGTGCCAGCAGCTTAGTAGCCGGGTCCCGGACTGGGGCCAACGTCCTGACTTTC
CDR3 protein: CASSLVAGSRTGANVLTF

D gene: NA
V gene: TRBV7-2
J gene: TRBJ2-7
clone size: NA
CDR3 DNA: TGTGCCAGCTCGCAGGGCTCCTACGAGCAGTACTTC
CDR3 protein: CASSQGSYEQYF

D gene: NA
V gene: TRBV30
J gene: TRBJ2-7
clone size: NA
CDR3 DNA: TGTGCCTGCTCGGGGTCCCAAAACCTCCACGAGCAGTACTTC
CDR3 protein: CACSGSQNLHEQYF

D gene: TRBD1
V gene: TRBV2
J gene: TRBJ2-5
clone size: NA
CDR3 DNA: TGTGCCAGCCGTTGGGGACAGTCCACACAAGAGACCCAGTACTTC
CDR3 protein: CASRWGQSTQETQYF

D gene: NA
V gene: TRBV6-6
J gene: TRBJ1-5
clone size: few
CDR3 DNA: TGTGCCAGGATACAGGGCATGGGTCAGCCCCAGCATTTT
CDR3 protein: CARIQGMGQPQHF

D gene: NA
V gene: TRBV25-1
J gene: TRBJ2-2
clone size: NA
CDR3 DNA: TGTGCCAGCAGTGAAACCTACGCCGGGGAGCTGTTTTTT
CDR3 protein: CASSETYAGELFF

D gene: TRBD1
V gene: TRBV2
J gene: TRBJ2-5
clone size: once
CDR3 DNA: TGTGCCAGCACGGACAGGGATTGGACCCATGAGACTCAGTACTTC
CDR3 protein: CASTDRDWTHETQYF

D gene: TRBD2
V gene: TRBV30
J gene: TRBJ2-7
clone size: NA
CDR3 DNA: TGTGCCTGGAGTGGACTAGCGTACGAGCAGTACTTC
CDR3 protein: CAWSGLAYEQYF

D gene: NA
V gene: TRBV13
J gene: TRBJ1-2
clone size: NA
CDR3 DNA: TGTGCCAGCAGCTGGGGGGGAACGGTCACGGGCTACACCTTC
CDR3 protein: CASSWGGTVTGYTF

D gene: NA
V gene: TRBV12-5
J gene: TRBJ1-1
clone size: NA
CDR3 DNA: TGTGCTTGTAACAGGGAAAGGGGCACTGAAGCTTTCTTT
CDR3 protein: CACNRERGTEAFF

D gene: TRBD1
V gene: TRBV10-2
J gene: TRBJ2-2
clone size: once
CDR3 DNA: TGCGCCAGCACACGACAGGGGGCGGACACCGGGGAGCTGTTTTTT
CDR3 protein: CASTRQGADTGELFF

D gene: NA
V gene: TRBV2
J gene: TRBJ1-6
clone size: NA
CDR3 DNA: TGTGCCAGCAGTGTCGGGGGGTCCTATAATTCACCCCTCCACTTT
CDR3 protein: CASSVGGSYNSPLHF